Shown below are 31 T cell receptor beta chains from a single sample sequenced in a study of blood T cell repertoires in COVID-19 (dated by TCRdb to about 2020). The library was built by means of the immunoSEQ multiplex PCR assay. The immuneACCESS repertoire file appears here via TCRdb, limited to in-frame rearrangements. These files lack a portion of the clones; in checked studies, under half of the deficit traces to unresolved V genes, and the cause of the others is not known. The sample has about 320,000 clones on record, roughly 87% of them singletons. Together, the top ten hold just under 9% of the sample. The sample was PBMCs or T cells enriched from blood (not recorded which). These receptors all stem from a woman aged 18-30 years who had recovered from COVID-19.

V and J are TRBV5-1 and TRBJ1-4, with 7 nucleotides matching TRBD1. CDR1 is SGHRS, CDR2 YFSETQ, per germline. The CDR3 has 15 residues. The V and J ends lost 1 base and 3 bases, in that order; junction bases with no gene match: 3. The CDR3 protein is CASSLSGTANEKLFF. The CDR3 DNA is TGCGCCAGCAGCTTGTCCGGGACAGCTAATGAAAAACTGTTTTTT.

The gene calls are TRBV5-8 and TRBJ1-1; 8 positions agree with TRBD1. The CDR3 extends over 14 amino acids. Germline CDR1 and CDR2: SGHTS and YDEGEE. The junction had 6 bases not matched to a gene; V was cut back by 4 bases and J by 4 bases. CDR3: CASSLGQGATEAFF. As DNA, the CDR3 is TGTGCCAGCAGCCTGGGGCAGGGGGCCACTGAAGCTTTCTTT. Drawing the rest from reference TRBV5-8 and TRBJ1-1, the complete variable domain is EAGVTQSPTHLIKTRGQQATLRCSPISGHTSVYWYQQALGLGLQFLLWYDEGEERNRGNFPPRFSGRQFPNYSSELNVNALELEDSALYLCASSLGQGATEAFFGQGTRLTVV.

The chain couples TRBV28 to TRBJ1-6; 10 bases align to TRBD1. This CDR3 region has 17 residues. Germline V gene data show CDR1 as MDHEN and CDR2 as SYDVKM. V gave up 6 bases and J gave up 8 bases; unmatched junction bases: 13. The CDR3 region has the DNA TGTGCCAGCAGACCCCGACAGGGGGCAACCTGGCATTCACCCCTCCACTTT. This codes for CASRPRQGATWHSPLHF.

The V call is TRBV19, the J call TRBJ2-1; D perhaps matches TRBD2 (7 bases). This CDR3 spans 16 amino acids. Germline CDR1 and CDR2: LNHDA and SQIVND (reference sequence). V lost 10 bases and J lost 0, with 19 bases in between. The CDR3 protein is CANRGAGVGSYNEQFF. DNA for the CDR3: TGTGCCAATCGGGGGGCAGGGGTGGGCTCCTACAATGAGCAGTTCTTC.

The CDR3 region is CASSFDRGRSLSTDTQYF. The DNA for the CDR3 is TGTGCCAGCAGCTTTGACAGGGGGCGAAGTTTAAGCACAGATACGCAGTATTTT. The rearrangement joins TRBV7-2 to TRBJ2-3; 10 nucleotides align to TRBD1. This CDR3 has 18 residues. Germline lookup yields CDR1 SGHTA and CDR2 FQGNSA. V dropped 3 bases and J dropped 0; count of bases not matched to a gene: 9.

V gene TRBV7-2 combines with J gene TRBJ1-5; 11 positions match TRBD1. Trimming took 3 bases from V and 0 from J; bases not matched to a gene: 4. CDR1 and CDR2 from the germline V gene are SGHTA and FQGNSA. The CDR3 extends over 17 amino acids. CDR3 protein: CASSFGTGGYSNQPQHF. Written as DNA, the CDR3 is TGTGCCAGCAGCTTTGGGACAGGGGGTTATAGCAATCAGCCCCAGCATTTT.

The chain is built from TRBV5-6 and TRBJ1-2; 8 bases are a match to TRBD1. V was pared by 0 bases and J by 3 bases, with 4 bases of the junction left unmatched. The CDR3 contains 15 residues. The germline CDR1 and CDR2 sequences are SGHDT and YYEEEE. DNA for the CDR3: TGTGCCAGCAGCTTGGTTACAGGGGGTCACTATGGCTACACCTTC. It translates to CASSLVTGGHYGYTF. Full variable domain (remainder filled in from reference TRBV5-6 and TRBJ1-2): DAGVTQSPTHLIKTRGQQVTLRCSPKSGHDTVSWYQQALGQGPQFIFQYYEEEERQRGNFPDRFSGHQFPNYSSELNVNALLLGDSALYLCASSLVTGGHYGYTFGSGTRLTVV.

This sequence joins TRBV11-2 and TRBJ2-3; 7 nucleotides align to TRBD1. Germline V lookup: CDR1 SGHAT, CDR2 FQNNGV. Unmatched junction bases numbered 2, after V lost 3 bases and J lost 2 bases. The CDR3 sequence is 14 residues long. The CDR3 sequence is CASSFDRATDTQYF. CDR3 coding DNA: TGTGCCAGCAGCTTCGACAGGGCCACAGATACGCAGTATTTT.

The chain uses TRBV6-1 and TRBJ1-4; 9 bases are a match to TRBD1. The junction had 7 bases not matched to a gene; V was cut back by 3 bases and J by 8 bases. Germline V gene lookup returns CDR1 MNHNS and CDR2 SASEGT. CDR3 length: 15 residues. CDR3 coding DNA: TGTGCCAGCAGTGATGCGGACAGGGGTTGGGAAAAACTGTTTTTT. Its protein is CASSDADRGWEKLFF.

As DNA, the CDR3 is TGTGCCAGCAGCTTAACAGGGTTGAACACTGAAGCTTTCTTT. It specifies CASSLTGLNTEAFF. The rearrangement uses TRBV11-3 and TRBJ1-1, with D maybe TRBD1 (6 bases). Germline V lookup: CDR1 SGHNT, CDR2 YENEEA. The CDR3 loop spans 14 amino acids. V lost 2 bases and J 0 bases, leaving 7 bases between the germline ends.

The chain uses TRBV19 and TRBJ1-6; 7 bases agree with TRBD1. CDR1 and CDR2 (germline): LNHDA, SQIVND (reference sequence). Trimming removed 11 bases from V and 2 bases from J; junction bases left unmatched: 6. The CDR3 has 14 amino acids. The CDR3 is CASNRGPYNSPLHF. CDR3 nucleotides: TGTGCCTCGAACAGGGGCCCCTATAATTCACCCCTCCACTTT.

The chain employs TRBV30 and TRBJ1-3, with D possibly matching TRBD1 (6 bases). Trimming took 4 bases from V and 4 from J, leaving 14 bases between them. This CDR3 comprises 14 residues. Germline CDR1 reads GTSNPN; CDR2 reads SVGIG (reference sequence). CDR3 DNA sequence: TGTGCCTGGACCCCATGGACAGCCGGAAACACCATATATTTT. It is translated as CAWTPWTAGNTIYF.

This clone has just one count. The genes are TRBV10-3 and TRBJ1-1, with TRBD1 matching over 7 bases. The CDR3 covers 16 residues. Germline lookup yields CDR1 ENHRY and CDR2 SYGVKD. The V and J ends lost 4 bases and 2 bases, in that order; junction bases with no gene match: 10. CDR3 amino acids: CAISGRQGAINTEAFF. In nucleotides, the CDR3 is TGTGCCATCAGTGGGAGACAGGGCGCCATAAACACTGAAGCTTTCTTT.

This clone has only one observation. V usage is TRBV9 and J usage is TRBJ2-7, with D perhaps matching TRBD1 (6 bases). The germline V gene encodes CDR1 SGDLS and CDR2 YYNGEE. V was trimmed by 3 bases and J by 4 bases, leaving 17 bases between them. The CDR3 extends over 15 amino acids. CDR3 coding DNA: TGTGCCAGCAGCGCAGGCCTGGGACAACAATACGAGCAGTACTTC. Its protein product is CASSAGLGQQYEQYF.

The chain links TRBV4-3 to TRBJ1-1; D is possibly TRBD1 (5 bases). Per the germline V gene, CDR1 is LGHNA and CDR2 is YSLEER. The CDR3 is 13 residues long. Trimming cost V 1 base and J 3 bases, with 6 bases left between them. CDR3 nucleotide sequence: TGCGCCAGCAGCCAAGGACAGTACACTGAAGCTTTCTTT. Its protein product is CASSQGQYTEAFF.

The rearrangement links TRBV28 to TRBJ2-7; D remains ambiguous. The CDR3 sequence is 14 residues long. Deletions cut 5 bases from V and 3 bases from J, with 14 bases between. Germline CDR1 reads MDHEN; CDR2 reads SYDVKM. The CDR3 nucleotides read TGTGCCAGCAGTGATTACGCGCTGATCTACGAGCAGTACTTC. It yields the protein CASSDYALIYEQYF.

J is TRBJ2-3 and V is TRBV5-1; 10 bases agree with TRBD1. The CDR3 sequence is 16 residues long. Trimming removed 1 base from V and 4 bases from J; junction bases left unmatched: 6. The germline gives CDR1 SGHRS, CDR2 YFSETQ. CDR3 region: CASSLNRDRGSDTQYF. CDR3 DNA: TGCGCCAGCAGCTTGAACCGGGACAGGGGTTCAGATACGCAGTATTTT.

V gene TRBV21-1 combines with J gene TRBJ1-4; TRBD1 reflects the table's D call only, with no check against the DNA. TRBV21-1 is tagged as a pseudogene. The CDR3 runs to 21 residues. CDR3 region: CARGTNPRTGGRSATNEKLFF. The CDR3 DNA is TGTGCCAGGGGGACAAATCCTAGGACAGGGGGGCGTTCTGCAACTAATGAAAAACTGTTTTTT.

The gene calls are TRBV6-5 and TRBJ2-7; TRBD1 agrees at 8 bases. J lost 5 bases, V lost 5 bases, and 5 bases had no gene match. The germline V gene has CDR1 MNHEY and CDR2 SVGAGI. This CDR3 is 13 amino acids long. The CDR3 region is CASSRTGKDEQYF. The DNA for the CDR3 is TGTGCCAGCAGTAGGACAGGGAAAGACGAGCAGTACTTC.

The chain has TRBV7-9 and TRBJ2-1; TRBD1 agrees at 7 bases. After removal of 1 base from V and 5 bases from J, the junction contained 8 bases not matched to a gene. The CDR3 is made up of 16 amino acids. The germline gives CDR1 SEHNR, CDR2 FQNEAQ (reference sequence). CDR3 nucleotide sequence: TGTGCCAGCAGCTTAGGGTCCGGGACAGCAAACAATGAGCAGTTCTTC. Amino acid sequence: CASSLGSGTANNEQFF.

The chain carries TRBV18 and TRBJ2-3, with D possibly being TRBD2 (6 bases). The ends were cut back, 3 bases at V and 2 bases at J, with 9 bases in the middle. The CDR3 runs to 14 residues. Germline CDR1 KGHSH, CDR2 LQKENI. CDR3: CASSPGLTTDTQYF. The CDR3 DNA reads as TGTGCCAGCTCACCGGGACTTACCACAGATACGCAGTATTTT.

The chain joins TRBV11-2 to TRBJ1-5, with no clear D. This CDR3 has 14 amino acids. Trimming pared 1 base from V and 4 bases from J, leaving 8 bases between. Germline V lookup: CDR1 SGHAT, CDR2 FQNNGV. The chain's CDR3 is CASSLGLGNQPQHF. The CDR3 DNA reads TGTGCCAGCAGCTTAGGTCTCGGGAATCAGCCCCAGCATTTT.

The chain links TRBV5-4 to TRBJ2-5, with a weak D call TRBD2 (7 bases). Germline values: CDR1 SGHNT, CDR2 YYREEE (reference sequence). The CDR3 contains 16 residues. V was shortened by 4 bases and J by 1 base, with 17 bases between the two germline ends. The CDR3 sequence is CASSHPGGGPQETQYF. In nucleotides, the CDR3 is TGTGCCAGCAGCCACCCTGGGGGGGGGCCCCAAGAGACCCAGTACTTC.

With respect to this clone: The sample contains more than one DNA sequence encoding this CDR3. The V gene is TRBV5-1, the J gene TRBJ1-2, with D possibly matching TRBD1 (5 bases). Trimming stripped 0 bases from V and 4 bases from J, with 10 bases between. CDR1 is SGHRS, CDR2 YFSETQ, per germline. CDR3 length equals 14 residues. The CDR3 coding sequence is TGCGCCAGCAGCTTGGAGGGACTGAGCTATGGCTACACCTTC. This encodes CASSLEGLSYGYTF.

V gene TRBV19 combines with J gene TRBJ1-3, with D unclear. V lost 4 bases and J lost 4, with 14 bases in between. The CDR3 covers 15 residues. Per germline, CDR1 LNHDA and CDR2 SQIVND (reference sequence). As DNA, the CDR3 is TGTGCCAGTAGTAGAGAACAGAACCGCGGAAACACCATATATTTT. It specifies CASSREQNRGNTIYF.

This chain links TRBV25-1 with TRBJ1-1; 8 positions agree with TRBD1. J gave up 4 bases and V 3 bases, and 7 bases lay outside the gene matches. Germline assignment: CDR1 MGHDK and CDR2 SYGVNS. The CDR3 sequence is 15 residues long. The CDR3 nucleotides are TGTGCCAGCAGTGAGGGATCAGGGGGCATCACTGAAGCTTTCTTT. This codes for CASSEGSGGITEAFF.

The chain links TRBV6-5 to TRBJ1-6; possible D gene TRBD1, 6 bases. The CDR3 spans 13 residues. The V end was cut by 6 bases, the J end by 11 bases, with 14 bases between. Germline CDR1 MNHEY, CDR2 SVGAGI. For the CDR3, the DNA is TGTGCCAGCAGACCCGACAGGCTAGCACCCCTCCACTTT. It translates to CASRPDRLAPLHF.

This clone qualifies as medium-sized (0.01 to 0.1%). The rearrangement links TRBV7-9 to TRBJ1-2; D might be TRBD1 (6 bases). With 2 bases removed from V and 1 base from J, the gap between germline ends came to 14 bases. The CDR3 sequence is 16 residues long. Germline CDR1 SEHNR, CDR2 FQNEAQ (reference sequence). CDR3 nucleotides: TGTGCCAGCAGCTTAAATCAGGGGCACCTTAACTATGGCTACACCTTC. Translated: CASSLNQGHLNYGYTF.

The chain combines TRBV9 with TRBJ2-1, with D hard to call. The CDR3 is 13 amino acids. Germline V lookup: CDR1 SGDLS, CDR2 YYNGEE. Between the trimmed V and J ends, which lost 4 bases and 9 bases, there was a span of 14 bases. The CDR3 spells CASSPVIAGEQFF. CDR3 DNA: TGTGCCAGCAGCCCCGTAATCGCAGGTGAGCAGTTCTTC.

V gene TRBV4-3 combines with J gene TRBJ2-1, with 9 bases identical to TRBD2. The V gene's germline CDR1 is LGHNA and CDR2 YSLEER. V shed 0 bases and J 0 bases; nucleotides not matched to a gene: 3. The CDR3 length is 17 residues. The DNA of the CDR3 is TGCGCCAGCAGCCAAGAGCTTAGCGGGAGCTCCTACAATGAGCAGTTCTTC. This encodes CASSQELSGSSYNEQFF.

This clone was counted once. The V and J genes are TRBV5-4 and TRBJ2-1; no clear D. Trimming pared 0 bases from V and 0 bases from J, leaving 10 bases between. Germline V CDR1 and CDR2: SGHNT, YYREEE (reference sequence). The CDR3 loop spans 16 amino acids. The CDR3 region has the DNA TGTGCCAGCAGCTTGGTGCGGTCGAGCTCCTACAATGAGCAGTTCTTC. It translates to CASSLVRSSSYNEQFF.